This T cell receptor beta chain was identified during a study of blood T cell repertoires in COVID-19. Whole-study context: There were acute and convalescent COVID-19 samples, and they came from the United States, Italy and Spain.

V was pared by 10 bases and J by 6 bases, with 13 bases between. The germline V gene encodes CDR1 MDHEN and CDR2 SYDVKM. The CDR3 runs to 12 residues. The repertoire was sequenced with immunoSEQ multiplex PCR; TCRdb's copy has only in-frame clones and lacks some. Here the sample spans over 200,000 clones, 85% being singletons. Those who participated ranged in age from about 18 to 89 years and resided in 20 to 30 US areas. Categorization into cohorts depended on clinical history that participants reported. Among Cohort 3 donors, those recovered had two negative PCRs, clearance, or symptom resolution. V and J are TRBV28 and TRBJ2-1, with D tentatively TRBD1 (5 bases). Sequenced: PBMCs or T cells enriched from blood (not recorded which). The origin of this receptor is a man aged 40-50 years who had recovered from COVID-19. The CDR3 here is CATTGLSNEQFF. The CDR3 DNA follows: TGTGCCACTACAGGTTTGAGCAATGAGCAGTTCTTC.